The clone carrying this TCR beta chain has more than one count but fewer than ten. Its antigen remains unknown. Trimming took 2 bases from V and 4 from J, leaving 8 bases between them. The length of the CDR3 is 14 residues. TCRdb re-analysed the 5' RACE reads in MiXCR, keeping a single row per CDR3 protein. Here the sample spans 150,000 to 200,000 distinct CDR3 sequences, 13% being singletons. The entry originates in a study of T-cell memory formation after mild COVID-19. Study at large: TCR clustering was largely donor specific.

Whole-study results and caveats: Memory cells collected pre-infection included some clones that later responded, suggesting cross-reactive memory joined.

Material for sequencing was PBMCs or a T cell subset sorted from them (not recorded which). The sequence came from a man aged 18 to 29 who had mild COVID-19 (a few samples of this study predate the infection). Cell type and time point are not known. The chain carries TRBV12-3 or TRBV12-4 and TRBJ1-4; weak D call: TRBD1 (6 bases). CDR3: CASSLSGVNEKLFF. The DNA of the CDR3 is TGTGCCAGCAGTTTATCAGGGGTTAATGAAAAACTGTTTTTT.